A single sample gave rise to the 20 T cell receptor beta chains below, sequenced in a study of T cell responses to AZD1222 COVID-19 vaccine. Measured with immunoSEQ multiplex PCR; TCRdb has only the in-frame clones, and not every one. The sample has approximately 150,000 clones; approximately 89% are singletons. The input for sequencing was peripheral blood, taken 28 days after the second AZD1222 dose. The receptors stem from an adult who received the AZD1222 COVID-19 vaccine.

This chain uses TRBV6-2 or TRBV6-3 with TRBJ1-2; weak D call: TRBD1 (5 bases). V lost 6 bases and J 2 bases, leaving 16 bases between the germline ends. This CDR3 spans 15 amino acids. From germline, CDR1 is MNHEY and CDR2 SVGEGT. As DNA, the CDR3 is TGTGCCAGCAGCCCCTCACGAAAGGGGAACTATGGCTACACCTTC. The encoded protein is CASSPSRKGNYGYTF.

The V call is TRBV6-5, the J call TRBJ1-1, with D unclear. This CDR3 has 14 residues. Germline V lookup: CDR1 MNHEY, CDR2 SVGAGI. Trimming took 2 bases from V and 0 from J, leaving 7 bases between them. CDR3: CASSYTEMNTEAFF. CDR3 DNA sequence: TGTGCCAGCAGTTACACGGAAATGAACACTGAAGCTTTCTTT.

This chain uses TRBV9 with TRBJ1-1; D might be TRBD1 (5 bases). The germline V gene encodes CDR1 SGDLS and CDR2 YYNGEE. This CDR3 comprises 14 residues. V lost 2 bases, J lost 5 bases, and 13 bases lay in between. CDR3 amino acids: CASSVTEMGTEAFF. The CDR3 nucleotides read TGTGCCAGCAGCGTGACAGAAATGGGGACTGAAGCTTTCTTT.

This clone was detected only once. This chain joins TRBV30 and TRBJ2-7; D tentatively reads TRBD1 or TRBD2 (5 bases each). The V gene's germline CDR1 is GTSNPN and CDR2 SVGIG (reference sequence). CDR3 size: 14 residues. V lost 2 bases, J lost 5 bases, and 16 bases lay in between. The CDR3 protein is CAWSYGAVSHEQYF. The CDR3 region has the DNA TGTGCCTGGAGTTACGGGGCGGTAAGTCACGAGCAGTACTTC.

The genes are TRBV9 and TRBJ2-2, with 8 bases that match TRBD1. The junction had 5 bases not matched to a gene; V was cut back by 3 bases and J by 1 base. Per the germline V gene, CDR1 is SGDLS and CDR2 is YYNGEE. There are 16 residues in the CDR3. The CDR3 DNA follows: TGTGCCAGCAGCGCTCCCGGGACAGGGAACACCGGGGAGCTGTTTTTT. Protein: CASSAPGTGNTGELFF.

The chain employs TRBV7-8 and TRBJ2-7; 8 nucleotides line up with TRBD2. V was pared by 7 bases and J by 2 bases, with 10 bases of the junction left unmatched. There are 15 residues in the CDR3. Per the germline V gene, CDR1 is SGHVS and CDR2 is FQNEAQ. The DNA of the CDR3 is TGTGCCAGCACAAAAAGGGGCGGGAGGCCCTACGAGCAGTACTTC. Encoded protein: CASTKRGGRPYEQYF.

This chain connects TRBV28 to TRBJ1-5; 7 nucleotides match TRBD1. V was pared by 1 base and J by 2 bases, with 14 bases of the junction left unmatched. CDR3 length: 19 amino acids. CDR1 and CDR2 from the germline V gene are MDHEN and SYDVKM. The CDR3 sequence is CASSLSLLMTGMGNQPQHF. The CDR3, as DNA: TGTGCCAGCAGTTTATCCCTCCTCATGACAGGGATGGGCAATCAGCCCCAGCATTTT.

This clone was observed a single time. This rearrangement joins TRBV28 to TRBJ1-2; no clear D gene. The V gene lost 2 bases and the J gene lost 0 bases, with 13 bases spanning the gap. Looked up from germline, CDR1 is MDHEN and CDR2 is SYDVKM. This CDR3 contains 16 residues. CDR3 amino acids: CASSLGYLFSNYGYTF. CDR3 nucleotides: TGTGCCAGCAGTTTAGGGTACCTTTTTTCTAACTATGGCTACACCTTC.

J is TRBJ1-1 and V is TRBV10-3; 8 positions match TRBD1. The CDR3 loop spans 14 amino acids. Germline trimming cut 4 bases from V and 1 base from J; bases unmatched to any gene: 2. The V gene's germline CDR1 is ENHRY and CDR2 SYGVKD. The CDR3 bases are TGTGCCATCAGTGGGACAGGGCCGAACACTGAAGCTTTCTTT. Its protein is CAISGTGPNTEAFF.

The V and J genes are TRBV27 and TRBJ1-4; D call uncertain. V lost 4 bases to trimming and J lost 2 bases, with 11 bases between them. CDR1 and CDR2 from the germline V gene are MNHEY and SMNVEV (reference sequence). The CDR3 runs 15 residues. The CDR3 reads CASSSAGRTNEKLFF. DNA for the CDR3: TGTGCCAGCAGTTCGGCGGGCAGGACTAATGAAAAACTGTTTTTT.

The rearrangement joins TRBV2 to TRBJ2-1; 9 nucleotides align to TRBD2. The CDR3 runs 15 residues. Per the germline V gene, CDR1 is SNHLY and CDR2 is FYNNEI. Losses at the gene ends were 7 bases for V and 4 bases for J; bases not matched to a gene: 8. CDR3: CASTLSGSQYNEQFF. The CDR3 DNA follows: TGTGCCAGCACCCTTAGCGGGAGCCAATACAATGAGCAGTTCTTC.

The chain joins TRBV9 to TRBJ1-3; the D gene is possibly TRBD1 (6 bases). This CDR3 has 18 residues. V was shortened by 2 bases and J by 4 bases, with 22 bases between the two germline ends. Germline V gives CDR1 SGDLS, CDR2 YYNGEE. In DNA, the CDR3 is TGTGCCAGCAGCGTTTACCCTTTGGGGGGCCTCTCCGGAAACACCATATATTTT. Translation gives CASSVYPLGGLSGNTIYF.

V usage is TRBV6-5 and J usage is TRBJ2-7, with 7 nucleotides matching TRBD1. Germline V gives CDR1 MNHEY, CDR2 SVGAGI. Unmatched junction bases numbered 10, after V lost 6 bases and J lost 2 bases. This CDR3 is 15 amino acids long. The CDR3 reads CASRDSGQAAYEQYF. The CDR3 DNA sequence: TGTGCCAGCAGGGACAGCGGACAGGCGGCCTACGAGCAGTACTTC.

The rearrangement uses TRBV12-3 or TRBV12-4 and TRBJ2-2; D is unclear. This CDR3 comprises 11 residues. The ends were cut back, 3 bases at V and 6 bases at J, with 2 bases in the middle. The CDR3 reads CASSLSGELFF. CDR3 sequence (DNA): TGTGCCAGCAGTTTGTCCGGGGAGCTGTTTTTT.

The chain recombines TRBV7-9 with TRBJ2-2; D might be TRBD1 (6 bases). The CDR3 is 14 amino acids. The germline gives CDR1 SEHNR, CDR2 FQNEAQ (reference sequence). Trimming took off 4 bases at V and 8 bases at J, with 14 bases between the two ends. Here the CDR3 DNA reads TGTGCCAGCAGCTCGCTACAGGGTCTGGGGGAGCTGTTTTTT. It yields the protein CASSSLQGLGELFF. The variable domain in full, completed from reference TRBV7-9 and TRBJ2-2, reads DTGVSQNPRHKITKRGQNVTFRCDPISEHNRLYWYRQTLGQGPEFLTYFQNEAQLEKSRLLSDRFSAERPKGSFSTLEIQRTEQGDSAMYLCASSSLQGLGELFFGEGSRLTVL.

The gene calls are TRBV19 and TRBJ1-4; D gene uncertain. CDR1 is LNHDA, CDR2 SQIVND, per germline (reference sequence). Trimming took off 3 bases at V and 8 bases at J, with 7 bases between the two ends. The CDR3 spans 12 residues. CDR3 coding DNA: TGTGCCAGTAGTATGGCCGGCGAAAAACTGTTTTTT. As protein: CASSMAGEKLFF.

V and J are TRBV7-9 and TRBJ2-5, with TRBD1 as a possible D gene (5 bases). CDR1 is SEHNR, CDR2 FQNEAQ, per germline (reference sequence). The CDR3 is made up of 14 amino acids. V gave up 5 bases and J gave up 4 bases, with 14 bases separating them. The CDR3 protein is CASSLRQGGETQYF. DNA for the CDR3: TGTGCCAGCAGCCTTAGGCAGGGTGGAGAGACCCAGTACTTC.

This clone appeared a single time. The genes are TRBV5-4 and TRBJ2-7; D may match TRBD1 or TRBD2 (5 bases each). Trimming stripped 4 bases from V and 4 bases from J, with 9 bases between. From germline, CDR1 is SGHNT and CDR2 YYREEE (reference sequence). The CDR3 runs 12 residues. CDR3 in amino acids: CASSRWGYEQYF. The CDR3 DNA sequence: TGTGCCAGCAGCAGATGGGGGTACGAGCAGTACTTC.

The sample holds one count of this clone. This sequence joins TRBV11-2 and TRBJ2-1, with 10 bases fitting TRBD2. The CDR3 contains 15 residues. The V gene end was trimmed by 4 bases and the J gene end by 6 bases; junction bases not matched to a gene: 6. CDR1 SGHAT and CDR2 FQNNGV come from the germline V gene. The CDR3: CASSSLAGARNEQFF. Here the CDR3 DNA reads TGTGCCAGCAGCTCTCTAGCGGGAGCTCGCAATGAGCAGTTCTTC.

This clone was detected a few times. The rearrangement joins TRBV7-8 to TRBJ2-3, with D perhaps TRBD2 (6 bases). The germline CDR1 and CDR2 sequences are SGHVS and FQNEAQ. The CDR3 covers 14 residues. Deletions cut 1 base from V and 9 bases from J, with 14 bases between. The CDR3 region has the DNA TGTGCCAGCAGCTTAGGAAGCACACGGGGGACGCAGTATTTT. Protein product: CASSLGSTRGTQYF.